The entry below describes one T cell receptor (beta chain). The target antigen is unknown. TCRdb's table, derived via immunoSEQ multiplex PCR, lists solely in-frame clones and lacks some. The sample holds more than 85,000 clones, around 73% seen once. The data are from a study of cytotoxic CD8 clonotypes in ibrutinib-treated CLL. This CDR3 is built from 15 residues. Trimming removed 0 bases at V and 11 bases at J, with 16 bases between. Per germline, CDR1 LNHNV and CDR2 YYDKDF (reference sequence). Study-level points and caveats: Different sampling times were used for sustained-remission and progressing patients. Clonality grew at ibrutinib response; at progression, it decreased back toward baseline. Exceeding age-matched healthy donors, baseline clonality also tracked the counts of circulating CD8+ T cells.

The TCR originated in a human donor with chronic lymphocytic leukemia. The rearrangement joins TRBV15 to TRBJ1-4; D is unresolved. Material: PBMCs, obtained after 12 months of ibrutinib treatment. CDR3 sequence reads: CATSRDRGGERKLFF. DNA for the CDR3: TGTGCCACCAGCAGAGATCGAGGCGGGGAGCGGAAACTGTTTTTT.